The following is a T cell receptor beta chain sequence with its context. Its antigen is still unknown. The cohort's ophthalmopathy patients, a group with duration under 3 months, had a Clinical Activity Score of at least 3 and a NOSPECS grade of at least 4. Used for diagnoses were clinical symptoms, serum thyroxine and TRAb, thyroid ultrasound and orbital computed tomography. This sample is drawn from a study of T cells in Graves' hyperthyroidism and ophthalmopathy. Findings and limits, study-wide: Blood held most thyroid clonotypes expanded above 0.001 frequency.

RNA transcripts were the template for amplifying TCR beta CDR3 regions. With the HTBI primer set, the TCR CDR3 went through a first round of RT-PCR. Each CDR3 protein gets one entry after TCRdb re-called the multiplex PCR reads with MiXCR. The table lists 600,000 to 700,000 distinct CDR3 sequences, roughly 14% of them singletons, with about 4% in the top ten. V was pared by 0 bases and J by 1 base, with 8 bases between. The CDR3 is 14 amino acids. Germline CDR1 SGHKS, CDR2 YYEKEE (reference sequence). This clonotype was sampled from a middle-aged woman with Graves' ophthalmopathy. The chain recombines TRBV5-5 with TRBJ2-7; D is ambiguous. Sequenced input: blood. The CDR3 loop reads CASSLEVESYEQYF. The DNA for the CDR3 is TGTGCCAGCAGCTTGGAAGTAGAGTCCTACGAGCAGTACTTC. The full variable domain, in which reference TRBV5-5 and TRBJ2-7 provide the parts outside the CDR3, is DAGVTQSPTHLIKTRGQQVTLRCSPISGHKSVSWYQQVLGQGPQFIFQYYEKEERGRGNFPDRFSARQFPNYSSELNVNALLLGDSALYLCASSLEVESYEQYFGPGTRLTVT.